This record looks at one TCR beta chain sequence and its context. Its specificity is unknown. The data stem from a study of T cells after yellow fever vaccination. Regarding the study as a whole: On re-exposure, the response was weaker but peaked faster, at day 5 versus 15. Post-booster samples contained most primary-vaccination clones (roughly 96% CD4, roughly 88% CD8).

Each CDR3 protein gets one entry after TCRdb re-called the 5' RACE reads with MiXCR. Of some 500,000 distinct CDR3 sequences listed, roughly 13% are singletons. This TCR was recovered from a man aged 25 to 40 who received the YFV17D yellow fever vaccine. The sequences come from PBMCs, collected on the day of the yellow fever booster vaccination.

The CDR3 DNA follows: TGTGCCAGCAGCAAAACAGTTATAAGTACCTACGAGCAGTACTTC. Amino acids: CASSKTVISTYEQYF. This chain joins TRBV6-1 and TRBJ2-7; D is ambiguous. Germline CDR1 reads MNHNS; CDR2 reads SASEGT. The CDR3 length is 15 residues. Trimming shortened V by 6 bases and J by 2 bases, and 17 bases separated the two germline ends.